The 28 T cell receptor beta chains in this list originate from one sample, sequenced in a study of OX40 agonist ivuxolimab in advanced cancers. Measured with immunoSEQ multiplex PCR; TCRdb has only the in-frame clones, and not every one. The table has tens of thousands of clones, 85% to 95% seen once. This specimen was CD4+ or CD8+ T cells sorted from blood, taken in a trial of the OX40 agonist ivuxolimab. These receptors originate from an adult with an advanced solid tumor such as melanoma, head and neck, liver or kidney cancer.

The gene calls are TRBV5-4 and TRBJ2-1; D might be TRBD1 (6 bases). The V gene's germline CDR1 is SGHNT and CDR2 YYREEE (reference sequence). V was trimmed by 3 bases and J by 6 bases, leaving 16 bases between them. The CDR3 is made up of 15 amino acids. The CDR3 region has the DNA TGTGCCAGCAGCTCCACGTGGACAGAGATCAATGAGCAGTTCTTC. Translated, it gives CASSSTWTEINEQFF.

This clone appeared once. This sequence joins TRBV2 and TRBJ2-3; no definite D call. Germline CDR1 is SNHLY and CDR2 is FYNNEI. This CDR3 has 12 residues. The CDR3 protein is CDTKGATDTQYF. Written as DNA, the CDR3 is TGTGACACCAAGGGTGCCACAGATACGCAGTATTTT.

This clone has only one observation. The rearrangement links TRBV5-1 to TRBJ2-7, with D unclear. Trimming removed 8 bases at V and 1 base at J, with 1 base between. Germline loops: CDR1 SGHRS, CDR2 YFSETQ. The CDR3 runs 9 residues. Here the CDR3 reads CARSYEQYF. DNA for the CDR3: TGCGCCAGGTCCTACGAGCAGTACTTC. Variable domain in full (rest from reference TRBV5-1 and TRBJ2-7): KAGVTQTPRYLIKTRGQQVTLSCSPISGHRSVSWYQQTPGQGLQFLFEYFSETQRNKGNFPGRFSGRQFSNSRSEMNVSTLELGDSALYLCARSYEQYFGPGTRLTVT.

Regarding this clone: Mismatch with germline at one junction end may stem from a read error. V is TRBV7-7 and J is TRBJ2-7; the D is unclear. CDR1 and CDR2 from the germline V gene are SSHAT and FNYEAQ (reference sequence). CDR3 length equals 13 residues. CDR3 DNA sequence: TGTGCTAGCAGCTTAAGCCTAGCCTACGAGCAGTACTTC. Amino acid sequence: CASSLSLAYEQYF.

V usage is TRBV7-9 and J usage is TRBJ2-7, with TRBD2 matching over 9 bases. The CDR3 contains 14 residues. The trim removed 3 bases at V and 5 bases at J, leaving 5 bases unmatched. The V gene's germline CDR1 is SEHNR and CDR2 FQNEAQ (reference sequence). Here the CDR3 reads CASSFLAGSDEQYF. CDR3 nucleotides: TGTGCCAGCAGCTTTCTAGCGGGGAGCGACGAGCAGTACTTC.

The V gene is TRBV2, the J gene TRBJ2-5; no firm D call. The length of the CDR3 is 14 residues. The V and J ends lost 4 bases and 1 base respectively, with 10 bases between them. Germline CDR1 and CDR2: SNHLY and FYNNEI. The CDR3 protein is CASSASRRQETQYF. CDR3 DNA sequence: TGTGCCAGCAGTGCCTCGCGCCGCCAAGAGACCCAGTACTTC. Full variable domain (outside the CDR3, taken from reference TRBV2 and TRBJ2-5): EPEVTQTPSHQVTQMGQEVILRCVPISNHLYFYWYRQILGQKVEFLVSFYNNEISEKSEIFDDQFSVERPDGSNFTLKIRSTKLEDSAMYFCASSASRRQETQYFGPGTRLLVL.

V usage is TRBV7-9 and J usage is TRBJ2-5; 10 bases are shared with TRBD2. Germline V lookup: CDR1 SEHNR, CDR2 FQNEAQ (reference sequence). Trimming at V came to 4 bases and at J to 7 bases, leaving 9 bases not matched to a gene. This CDR3 comprises 15 residues. The CDR3 DNA follows: TGTGCCAGCAGCTCGGGACTAGCGTTATTAGGGACCCAGTACTTC. Amino acid sequence: CASSSGLALLGTQYF.

This clone was counted a single time. This chain links TRBV27 with TRBJ2-1, with D perhaps matching TRBD2 (6 bases). Trimming removed 5 bases from V and 0 bases from J, with 17 bases in between. Per germline, CDR1 MNHEY and CDR2 SMNVEV (reference sequence). The CDR3 spans 17 residues. The CDR3 sequence: CASSPPGRESSYNEQFF. CDR3 coding DNA: TGTGCCAGCAGTCCACCCGGGCGGGAAAGCTCCTACAATGAGCAGTTCTTC.

The chain uses TRBV29-1 and TRBJ1-1, with TRBD1 matching 7 bases. This CDR3 contains 13 residues. Per the germline V gene, CDR1 is SQVTM and CDR2 is ANQGSEA. The V gene end was trimmed by 7 bases and the J gene end by 4 bases; junction bases not matched to a gene: 9. The CDR3 here is CSAIPRGGTEAFF. CDR3 nucleotides: TGCAGCGCCATCCCCAGGGGGGGCACTGAAGCTTTCTTT.

The chain employs TRBV18 and TRBJ2-7; 11 nucleotides match TRBD2. The germline gives CDR1 KGHSH, CDR2 LQKENI. Unmatched junction bases numbered 8, after V lost 3 bases and J lost 1 base. CDR3 size: 17 residues. CDR3 loop: CASSPEAASGRSYEQYF. The CDR3 DNA sequence: TGTGCCAGCTCACCGGAGGCAGCTAGCGGGAGGTCCTACGAGCAGTACTTC.

The gene calls are TRBV13 and TRBJ2-2; 8 bases align to TRBD2. The CDR3 length is 18 residues. CDR1 PRHDT and CDR2 FYEKMQ come from the germline V gene (reference sequence). The V and J ends lost 3 bases and 0 bases, in that order; junction bases with no gene match: 9. CDR3 bases: TGTGCCAGCAGCTTCGGTCCGCTAGCGGGTACGAACACCGGGGAGCTGTTTTTT. It translates to CASSFGPLAGTNTGELFF.

The genes are TRBV21-1 and TRBJ2-5; the tabulated D call, TRBD2, remains unverified against the DNA. TRBV21-1 is a pseudogene. The CDR3 loop spans 15 amino acids. The CDR3 is CASSTSGSGQETQYF. The CDR3 nucleotides are TGTGCCAGCAGCACAAGCGGGAGCGGGCAAGAGACCCAGTACTTC.

The rearrangement links TRBV11-2 to TRBJ1-2; the D is unclear. The CDR3 extends over 15 amino acids. Germline V gene sequence: CDR1 SGHAT, CDR2 FQNNGV. V lost 2 bases to trimming and J lost 3 bases, with 13 bases between them. CDR3 nucleotide sequence: TGTGCCAGCAGCTTACCCCGGGAGCCTCACTATGGCTACACCTTC. Translated, it gives CASSLPREPHYGYTF.

The genes are TRBV9 and TRBJ1-5, with TRBD1 as a possible D gene (5 bases). This CDR3 is 15 amino acids long. Trimming pared 0 bases from V and 2 bases from J, leaving 9 bases between. CDR1 SGDLS and CDR2 YYNGEE come from the germline V gene. CDR3 sequence (DNA): TGTGCCAGCAGCGTAGAGGGGCAGCGCAATCAGCCCCAGCATTTT. This translates into CASSVEGQRNQPQHF.

The chain carries TRBV4-1 and TRBJ2-7; D is unclear. CDR3 length: 14 amino acids. Per the germline V gene, CDR1 is MGHRA and CDR2 is YSYEKL. V was clipped by 0 bases and J by 2 bases, with 8 bases between them. Here the CDR3 reads CASSQEHSTYEQYF. The CDR3, as DNA: TGCGCCAGCAGCCAAGAGCACAGTACCTACGAGCAGTACTTC.

The chain couples TRBV28 to TRBJ1-1, with D unresolved. Trimming left V 4 bases short and J 3 bases short, with 12 bases between. The CDR3 has 14 residues. The germline CDR1 and CDR2 sequences are MDHEN and SYDVKM. The DNA for the CDR3 is TGTGCCAGCAGTTGGCCCATGTCGGACACTGAAGCTTTCTTT. Its translation is CASSWPMSDTEAFF.

This clone was seen once. The genes are TRBV5-6 and TRBJ2-7; perhaps TRBD1 as D (7 bases). Germline CDR1 SGHDT, CDR2 YYEEEE. The CDR3 covers 14 residues. V was trimmed by 4 bases and J by 3 bases, leaving 14 bases between them. The DNA of the CDR3 is TGTGCCAGCAGCCCCCGGAGGGGGCTCTACGAGCAGTACTTC. This sequence encodes CASSPRRGLYEQYF.

The gene calls are TRBV13 and TRBJ2-2, with D possibly matching TRBD2 (5 bases). Germline V CDR1 and CDR2: PRHDT, FYEKMQ (reference sequence). The CDR3 is made up of 16 amino acids. Trimming stripped 5 bases from V and 7 bases from J, with 20 bases between. The CDR3 protein is CASSPSGTRSGGELFF. CDR3 DNA: TGTGCCAGCAGCCCCTCCGGAACTAGATCGGGCGGGGAGCTGTTTTTT.

The V gene is TRBV9, the J gene TRBJ2-1, with D perhaps matching TRBD2 (6 bases). V was clipped by 4 bases and J by 2 bases, with 13 bases between them. Germline V gene data show CDR1 as SGDLS and CDR2 as YYNGEE. The CDR3 is made up of 15 amino acids. CDR3 sequence: CASSPGVVAYNEQFF. As DNA, the CDR3 is TGTGCCAGCAGCCCGGGGGTGGTCGCCTACAATGAGCAGTTCTTC.

The sample holds a few counts of this clone. J is TRBJ1-1 and V is TRBV4-3; D gene ambiguous. Germline CDR1 reads LGHNA; CDR2 reads YSLEER. The V end lost 0 bases, the J end lost 6 bases, and 11 bases lay between the germline ends. The CDR3 covers 14 residues. Written as DNA, the CDR3 is TGCGCCAGCAGCCAAGAAGGCCCGGCGGCTGAAGCTTTCTTT. Its translation is CASSQEGPAAEAFF.

The rearrangement joins TRBV28 to TRBJ1-5, with D hard to call. Germline loops: CDR1 MDHEN, CDR2 SYDVKM. The length of the CDR3 is 14 residues. The V and J ends lost 4 bases and 2 bases respectively, with 9 bases between them. For the CDR3, the DNA is TGTGCCAGCAGTTCCCCATGGGGCAATCAGCCCCAGCATTTT. This translates into CASSSPWGNQPQHF.

This chain joins TRBV27 and TRBJ1-5; 9 nucleotides line up with TRBD1. The J segment lost 5 bases and the V segment lost 3 bases, leaving 8 bases of the junction unmatched. The length of the CDR3 is 16 residues. Germline CDR1 MNHEY, CDR2 SMNVEV (reference sequence). CDR3 DNA: TGTGCCAGCAGTTTGACCGGGACAGGGTCCCATCAGCCCCAGCATTTT. Encoded protein: CASSLTGTGSHQPQHF.

This clone was observed once. The chain couples TRBV4-2 to TRBJ2-7; D is undetermined. CDR1 is LGHNA, CDR2 YNFKEQ, per germline. Trimming took 0 bases from V and 3 from J, leaving 12 bases between them. The CDR3 is made up of 15 amino acids. The CDR3 bases are TGTGCCAGCAGCCAAGATTTCGGGCTTCGCTACGAGCAGTACTTC. Translation: CASSQDFGLRYEQYF.

The chain combines TRBV7-9 with TRBJ1-1; D remains ambiguous. The V and J ends lost 6 bases and 0 bases respectively, with 5 bases between them. The CDR3 consists of 12 residues. Germline CDR1 reads SEHNR; CDR2 reads FQNEAQ (reference sequence). The CDR3 DNA reads as TGTGCCAGCAGAGGACTGAACACTGAAGCTTTCTTT. Encoded protein: CASRGLNTEAFF.

The chain combines TRBV28 with TRBJ1-2; D uncertain. Trimming left V 6 bases short and J 1 base short, with 6 bases between. CDR3 length: 12 residues. Germline V CDR1 and CDR2: MDHEN, SYDVKM. This chain's CDR3 is CASSPDNYGYTF. CDR3 sequence (DNA): TGTGCCAGCAGCCCTGATAACTATGGCTACACCTTC.

V and J are TRBV28 and TRBJ2-1; 11 bases match TRBD2. The germline V gene has CDR1 MDHEN and CDR2 SYDVKM. The CDR3 runs 13 residues. V shed 7 bases and J 7 bases; nucleotides not matched to a gene: 3. CDR3 DNA: TGTGCCAGCAAACTAGCGGGAGTGAATGAGCAGTTCTTC. Protein sequence: CASKLAGVNEQFF.

The chain carries TRBV5-1 and TRBJ2-1; TRBD1 might be the D (5 bases). Deletions cut 3 bases from V and 4 bases from J, with 11 bases between. The CDR3 runs 14 residues. The germline CDR1 and CDR2 sequences are SGHRS and YFSETQ. DNA of the CDR3: TGCGCCAGCAGCTCTGACAGCGCTTACAATGAGCAGTTCTTC. Protein product: CASSSDSAYNEQFF.

CDR3 residues: CASSVTGTSSSDTQYF. CDR3 in DNA: TGTGCCAGCAGCGTAACCGGGACTAGCTCGTCAGATACGCAGTATTTT. The chain joins TRBV7-9 to TRBJ2-3; 9 bases are shared with TRBD2. The length of the CDR3 is 16 residues. CDR1 is SEHNR, CDR2 FQNEAQ, per germline (reference sequence). Trimming at V came to 5 bases and at J to 4 bases, leaving 10 bases not matched to a gene.